This T cell receptor (beta chain) was profiled in a study of metastatic and nonmetastatic thyroid tumors. Each patient came to thyroid surgery without any prior treatment (of any kind). TCRdb reanalyzed the PCR reads with MiXCR. Of 6,500 to 9,000 clones listed, 26% are singletons. Sequencing used adjacent normal tissue. The sequence was collected from a female donor with papillary thyroid cancer or a benign thyroid nodule (not recorded which). Some clones in this sample may be carry-over from other donors' samples.

The CDR3 spells CASSEAGGIYEQYF. CDR3 nucleotides: TGTGCCAGCAGTGAGGCAGGGGGCATATACGAGCAGTACTTC. The gene calls are TRBV2 and TRBJ2-7; 8 bases map to TRBD1. CDR1 is SNHLY and CDR2 is FYNNEI in the germline V gene. The CDR3 has 14 residues. Trimming cost V 3 bases and J 4 bases; bases outside gene matches: 5.